What follows are 8 T cell receptor delta chains derived from one specimen sequenced in a study of gamma-delta T cells after stem cell transplantation (dated by TCRdb to about 2016). Library preparation was by RT-PCR. Instrument used: Illumina MiSeq. TCRdb called clones afresh from the public reads with CATT; identical DNA rows were later merged. The sample table shows about 590 delta-chain clones, and roughly 9% are seen once. Together, the top ten hold 50% to 70% of the sample. The sequenced sample consisted of gamma-delta T cells. The receptors were gathered from a human donor. It is not recorded whose cells these are; they may come from a transplant donor.

For this clone: TCRdb shows a much larger clone's protein in place of this DNA's translation, and the two differ at residue 14, likely through a read error; the protein shown is translated from the DNA. The CDR3 reads CACDSLQTGGYAPGKLIF. In DNA, the CDR3 is TGTGCCTGTGATAGCCTTCAAACTGGGGGATACGCTCCCGGTAAACTCATCTTT. The rearrangement uses TRDV2 and TRDJ1; 13 bases align to TRDD3. This CDR3 is 18 amino acids long. CDR1 and CDR2 (germline): GEAIGNYY, EKD. After removal of 4 bases from V and 7 bases from J, the junction contained 17 bases not matched to a gene.

This clone was counted only a few times. The gene calls are TRDV1 and TRDJ1; TRDD2 matches at 9 bases. The germline gives CDR1 TSWWSYY, CDR2 QGS. With 3 bases clipped from V and 0 bases from J, the junction kept 23 bases outside the gene matches. The CDR3 covers 22 residues. CDR3: CALGDPDFLPTGWGLYTDKLIF. The CDR3 nucleotides are TGTGCTCTTGGGGATCCCGACTTCCTTCCTACGGGGTGGGGGCTGTACACCGATAAACTCATCTTT.

This clone turned up a few times. This chain connects TRDV2 to TRDJ1, with D perhaps TRDD3 (6 bases). As TCRdb names no J gene, one was assigned here on the basis of a DNA match to germline. This CDR3 has 20 amino acids. V was shortened by 2 bases and J by 1 base, with 28 bases between the two germline ends. Germline CDR1 reads GEAIGNYY; CDR2 reads EKD. This CDR3 is CACDNSTTGSRGEGTDKLIF. The CDR3 DNA reads TGTGCCTGTGACAACAGTACTACGGGGAGCAGGGGGGAGGGCACCGATAAACTCATCTTT.

This clone has only a few counts. TCRdb pairs this DNA with a much larger clone's protein that differs at residue 14, likely a read error; the protein shown was translated from the DNA. The chain links TRDV2 to TRDJ1; 10 bases fit TRDD3. The CDR3 length is 17 residues. Germline V gene data show CDR1 as GEAIGNYY and CDR2 as EKD. The CDR3: CACDTVGGYADTDELIF. The CDR3 DNA follows: TGTGCCTGTGACACTGTCGGGGGATACGCGGACACCGATGAACTCATCTTT.

In the case of this clone: A read error may explain this, as a much larger clone is one base away. The chain couples TRDV2 to TRDJ3; 9 bases map to TRDD3. This CDR3 is 23 amino acids long. CDR1 is GEAIGNYY and CDR2 is EKD in the germline V gene. V was pared by 0 bases and J by 2 bases, with 19 bases of the junction left unmatched. This CDR3 reads CACDTVPSRGILAPTWDTRQMFF. CDR3 in DNA: TGTGCCTGTGACACCGTCCCTTCACGGGGGATACTGGCACCGACCTGGGACACCCGACAGATGTTTTTC.

A word on this clone: The mismatch at residue 8 between this DNA's translation and the TCRdb protein of a much larger clone likely reflects a read error; the protein shown is translated from the DNA. The chain has TRDV2 and TRDJ1; maybe TRDD3 (6 bases). The length of the CDR3 is 16 residues. Germline V gives CDR1 GEAIGNYY, CDR2 EKD. V was cut by 0 bases and J by 1 base, with 14 bases left in between. CDR3 protein: CACDTVGGTSTDKLIF. CDR3 DNA sequence: TGTGCCTGTGACACCGTGGGGGGTACCAGCACCGATAAACTCATCTTT.

As to this clone: The amino acid sequence in TCRdb belongs to a much larger clone and departs from this DNA's translation at residue 13, likely a sequencing read error; the sequence shown is translated from the DNA. The chain links TRDV2 to TRDJ3; 10 positions match TRDD3. The CDR3 sequence is 23 residues long. V dropped 0 bases and J dropped 2; count of bases not matched to a gene: 18. Looked up from germline, CDR1 is GEAIGNYY and CDR2 is EKD. The CDR3 is CACDTVPSRGIRTPTWDTRQMFF. The CDR3, as DNA: TGTGCCTGTGACACCGTCCCTTCACGGGGGATACGGACACCGACCTGGGACACCCGACAGATGTTTTTC.

The table lists this clone with a few counts. A far more abundant clone sits one base away, making this likely a read error. The chain couples TRAV29/DV5 to TRDJ1, with D perhaps given as TRDD2 or TRDD3 (6 bases each). This CDR3 has 27 amino acids. The V gene's germline CDR1 is NSMFDY and CDR2 ISSIKDK. V was trimmed by 0 bases and J by 3 bases, leaving 51 bases between them. The chain's CDR3 is CAASEVGFYHLPPYSILRDIVSDKLIF. In nucleotides, the CDR3 is TGTGCAGCAAGCGAGGTTGGTTTCTATCACCTTCCACCATACTCGATACTGAGGGATATTGTATCCGATAAACTCATCTTT.